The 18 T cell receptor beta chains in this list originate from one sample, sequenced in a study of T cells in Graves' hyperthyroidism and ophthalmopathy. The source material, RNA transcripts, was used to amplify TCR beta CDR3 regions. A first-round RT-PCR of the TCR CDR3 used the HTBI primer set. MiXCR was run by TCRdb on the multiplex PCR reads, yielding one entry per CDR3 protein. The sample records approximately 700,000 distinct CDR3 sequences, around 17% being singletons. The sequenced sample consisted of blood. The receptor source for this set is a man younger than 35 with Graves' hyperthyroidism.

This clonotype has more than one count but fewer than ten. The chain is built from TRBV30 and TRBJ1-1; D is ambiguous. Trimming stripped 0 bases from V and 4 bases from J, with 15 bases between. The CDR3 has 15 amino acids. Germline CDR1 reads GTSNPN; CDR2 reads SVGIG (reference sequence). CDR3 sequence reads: CAWSVRGGRSTEAFF. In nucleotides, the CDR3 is TGTGCCTGGAGTGTACGCGGCGGGCGGAGCACTGAAGCTTTCTTT. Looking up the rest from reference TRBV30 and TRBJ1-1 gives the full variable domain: SQTIHQWPATLVQPVGSPLSLECTVEGTSNPNLYWYRQAAGRGLQLLFYSVGIGQISSEVPQNLSASRPQDRQFILSSKKLLLSDSGFYLCAWSVRGGRSTEAFFGQGTRLTVV.

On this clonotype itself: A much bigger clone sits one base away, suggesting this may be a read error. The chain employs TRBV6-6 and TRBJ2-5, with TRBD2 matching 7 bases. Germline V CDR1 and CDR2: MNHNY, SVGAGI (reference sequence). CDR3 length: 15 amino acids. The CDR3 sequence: CASSYGRDVQGTQYF. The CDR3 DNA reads TGTGCCAGCAGTTACGGGAGGGACGTCCAAGGGACCCAGTACTTC.

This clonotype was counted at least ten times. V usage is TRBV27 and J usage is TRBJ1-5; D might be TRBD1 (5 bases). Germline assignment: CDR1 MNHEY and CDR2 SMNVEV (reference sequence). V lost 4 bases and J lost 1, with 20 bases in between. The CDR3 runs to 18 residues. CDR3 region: CASSSGGGAGSSNQPQHF. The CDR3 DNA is TGTGCCAGCAGTTCAGGTGGCGGGGCAGGGTCGAGCAATCAGCCCCAGCATTTT.

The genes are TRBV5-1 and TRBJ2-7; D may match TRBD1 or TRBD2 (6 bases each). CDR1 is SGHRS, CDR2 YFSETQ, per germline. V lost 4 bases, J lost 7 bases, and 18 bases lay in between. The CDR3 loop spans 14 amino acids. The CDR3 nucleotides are TGCGCCAGCAGCCAGGCGTGGGGGGCTGGGGAGCAGTACTTC. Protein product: CASSQAWGAGEQYF.

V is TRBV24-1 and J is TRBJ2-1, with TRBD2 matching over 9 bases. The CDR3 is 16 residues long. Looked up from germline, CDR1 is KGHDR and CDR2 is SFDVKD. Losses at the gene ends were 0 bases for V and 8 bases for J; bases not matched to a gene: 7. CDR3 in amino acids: CATSDLAPGGRDEQFF. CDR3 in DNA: TGTGCCACCAGTGATTTGGCTCCTGGCGGGAGGGATGAGCAGTTCTTC.

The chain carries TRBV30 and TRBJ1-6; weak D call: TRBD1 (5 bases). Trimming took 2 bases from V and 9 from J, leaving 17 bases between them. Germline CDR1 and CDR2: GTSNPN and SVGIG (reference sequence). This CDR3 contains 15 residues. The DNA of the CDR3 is TGTGCCTGGAGTCCCGCCCCGGGGGGTCGTTCACCCCTCCACTTT. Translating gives CAWSPAPGGRSPLHF.

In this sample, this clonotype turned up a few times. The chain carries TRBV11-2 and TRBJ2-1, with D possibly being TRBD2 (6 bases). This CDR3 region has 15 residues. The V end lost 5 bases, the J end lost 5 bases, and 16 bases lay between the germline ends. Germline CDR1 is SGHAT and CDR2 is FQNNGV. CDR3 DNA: TGTGCCAGCAGCCAAGCGACTAGGCTTCACAATGAGCAGTTCTTC. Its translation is CASSQATRLHNEQFF. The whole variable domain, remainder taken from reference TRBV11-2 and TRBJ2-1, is EAGVAQSPRYKIIEKRQSVAFWCNPISGHATLYWYQQILGQGPKLLIQFQNNGVVDDSQLPKDRFSAERLKGVDSTLKIQPAKLEDSAVYLCASSQATRLHNEQFFGPGTRLTVL.

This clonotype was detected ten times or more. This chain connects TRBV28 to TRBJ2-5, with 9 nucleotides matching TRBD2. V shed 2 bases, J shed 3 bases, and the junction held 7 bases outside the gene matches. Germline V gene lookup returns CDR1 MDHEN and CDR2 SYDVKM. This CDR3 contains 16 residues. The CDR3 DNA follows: TGTGCCAGCAGTTTAAGGCGGGAGGGATTAAAAGAGACCCAGTACTTC. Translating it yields CASSLRREGLKETQYF.

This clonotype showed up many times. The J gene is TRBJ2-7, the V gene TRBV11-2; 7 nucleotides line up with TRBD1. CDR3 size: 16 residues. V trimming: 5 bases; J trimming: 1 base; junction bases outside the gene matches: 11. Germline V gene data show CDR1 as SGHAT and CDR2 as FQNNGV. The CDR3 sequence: CASSPLDPRGSYEQYF. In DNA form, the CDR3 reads TGTGCCAGCAGCCCCCTGGACCCCAGGGGGTCCTACGAGCAGTACTTC.

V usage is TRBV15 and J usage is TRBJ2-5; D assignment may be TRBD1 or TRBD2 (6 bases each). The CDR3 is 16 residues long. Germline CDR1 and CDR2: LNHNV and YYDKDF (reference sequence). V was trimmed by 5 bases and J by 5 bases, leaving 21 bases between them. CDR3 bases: TGTGCCACCAGCCCGCTGAGGGGGGTGACTCAGGAGACCCAGTACTTC. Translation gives CATSPLRGVTQETQYF.

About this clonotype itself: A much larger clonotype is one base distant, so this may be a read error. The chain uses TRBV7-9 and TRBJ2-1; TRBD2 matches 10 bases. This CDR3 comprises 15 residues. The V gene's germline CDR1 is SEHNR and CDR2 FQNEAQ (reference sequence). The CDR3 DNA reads TGTGCCAGCAGTTTTAGCGGGAGGCGGAGGAATGAGCAGTCCTTC. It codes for CASSFSGRRRNEQSF.

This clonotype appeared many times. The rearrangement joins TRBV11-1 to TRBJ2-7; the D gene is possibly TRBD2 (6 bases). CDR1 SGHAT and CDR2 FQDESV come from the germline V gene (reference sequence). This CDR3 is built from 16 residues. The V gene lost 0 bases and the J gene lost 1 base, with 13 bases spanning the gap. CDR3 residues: CASSLAGTFPSYEQYF. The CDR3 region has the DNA TGTGCCAGCAGCTTAGCTGGGACTTTTCCGTCCTACGAGCAGTACTTC. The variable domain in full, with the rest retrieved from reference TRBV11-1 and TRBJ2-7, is EAEVAQSPRYKITEKSQAVAFWCDPISGHATLYWYRQILGQGPELLVQFQDESVVDDSQLPKDRFSAERLKGVDSTLKIQPAELGDSAMYLCASSLAGTFPSYEQYFGPGTRLTVT.

In nucleotides, the CDR3 is TGTGCCAGTACCCGGACAGGGCCTAACACTGAAGCTTTCTTT. Translated: CASTRTGPNTEAFF. V usage is TRBV19 and J usage is TRBJ1-1; 8 bases agree with TRBD1. Looked up from germline, CDR1 is LNHDA and CDR2 is SQIVND (reference sequence). This CDR3 region has 14 residues. Trimming took 7 bases from V and 2 from J; bases not matched to a gene: 6. The full variable domain, rest sourced from reference TRBV19 and TRBJ1-1, is DGGITQSPKYLFRKEGQNVTLSCEQNLNHDAMYWYRQDPGQGLRLIYYSQIVNDFQKGDIAEGYSVSREKKESFPLTVTSAQKNPTAFYLCASTRTGPNTEAFFGQGTRLTVV.

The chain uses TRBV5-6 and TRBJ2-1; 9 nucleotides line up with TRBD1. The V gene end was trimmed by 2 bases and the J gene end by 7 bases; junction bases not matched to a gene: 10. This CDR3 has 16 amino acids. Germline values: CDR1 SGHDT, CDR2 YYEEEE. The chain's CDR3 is CASSFPGQGKVNEQFF. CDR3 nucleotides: TGTGCCAGCAGCTTCCCGGGACAGGGTAAAGTGAATGAGCAGTTCTTC.

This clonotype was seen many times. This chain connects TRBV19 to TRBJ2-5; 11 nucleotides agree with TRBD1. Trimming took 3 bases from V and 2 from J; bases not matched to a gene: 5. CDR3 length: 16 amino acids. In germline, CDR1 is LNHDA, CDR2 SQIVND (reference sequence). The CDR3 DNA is TGTGCCAGTAGTATCAGTGGGACAGGGGGGCAAGAGACCCAGTACTTC. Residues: CASSISGTGGQETQYF.

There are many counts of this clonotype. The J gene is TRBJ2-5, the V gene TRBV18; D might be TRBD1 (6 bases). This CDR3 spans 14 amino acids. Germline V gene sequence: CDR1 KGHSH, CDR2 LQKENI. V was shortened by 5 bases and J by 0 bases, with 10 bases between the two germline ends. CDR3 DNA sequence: TGTGCCAGCTCAGGACAGCAGGACCAAGAGACCCAGTACTTC. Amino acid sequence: CASSGQQDQETQYF.

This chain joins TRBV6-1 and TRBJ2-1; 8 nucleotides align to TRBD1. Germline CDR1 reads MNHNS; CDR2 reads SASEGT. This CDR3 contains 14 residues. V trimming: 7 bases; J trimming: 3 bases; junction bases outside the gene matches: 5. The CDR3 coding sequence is TGTGCCAGCACCCCAGGGGGCTGCTACAATGAGCAGTTCTTC. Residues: CASTPGGCYNEQFF.

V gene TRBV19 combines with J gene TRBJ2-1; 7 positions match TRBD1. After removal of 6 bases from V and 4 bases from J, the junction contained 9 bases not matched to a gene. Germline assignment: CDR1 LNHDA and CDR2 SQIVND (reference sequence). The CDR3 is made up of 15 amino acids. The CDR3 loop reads CASSGYQQGYNEQFF. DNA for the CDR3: TGTGCCAGTAGCGGCTACCAACAGGGGTACAATGAGCAGTTCTTC.